This TCR beta chain was found in a study of cytomegalovirus exposure and HLA in healthy donors. Study in general: There were some 81 million unique TCRs (from HLA-typed donors) in an early data release. There were some 400 genotyped donors. Of these, 75% to 90% fell in the genetic ancestry cluster associated with self-reported Caucasian donors.

Looked up from germline, CDR1 is MNHNY and CDR2 is SVGAGI (reference sequence). The CDR3 totals 16 residues. Unmatched junction bases numbered 4, after V lost 2 bases and J lost 0 bases. The PCR had 60 Vbeta and 13 Jbeta primers. Profiled with immunoSEQ multiplex PCR; TCRdb holds only in-frame clones, not every one. The sample has 100,000 to 150,000 clones; about 68% are singletons. The sequencing input was PBMCs. The rearrangement joins TRBV6-6 to TRBJ2-4; 7 bases line up with TRBD1. The clonotype comes from a man in his forties or fifties in good health and CMV-seropositive. The CDR3 bases are TGTGCCAGCAGTTACACAGGGGCCTTAGCCAAAAACATTCAGTACTTC. It specifies CASSYTGALAKNIQYF.